This paragraph reports one T cell receptor beta chain. This sample was taken from a study of cytomegalovirus exposure and HLA in healthy donors. It was with 60 Vbeta and 13 Jbeta primers that the PCR ran. Sequenced by immunoSEQ multiplex PCR; TCRdb stores in-frame clones only, minus some. Of roughly 190,000 clones in the sample, about nine tenths were seen once. Germline lookup yields CDR1 SGDLS and CDR2 YYNGEE. The CDR3 loop spans 17 amino acids. V lost 0 bases, J lost 2 bases, and 6 bases stayed unmatched. The chain links TRBV9 to TRBJ2-3; 10 nucleotides match TRBD2. The sequenced sample consisted of PBMCs. This TCR was sampled from a boy between 2 and 15 years old in good health and CMV-seronegative. As DNA, the CDR3 is TGTGCCAGCAGCGTAGCGAGCGGGAGGGCCCCCACAGATACGCAGTATTTT. This translates into CASSVASGRAPTDTQYF.